The sequence of this T cell receptor beta chain was determined in a study of blood T cell repertoires in COVID-19. Study-level information: COVID-19 samples from acute and convalescent phases originated in the United States, Italy and Spain. PBMCs, B-cell-depleted T cells, or T cells provided the cDNA or gDNA that made up the material.

Trimming took 1 base from V and 7 from J, leaving 8 bases between them. The length of the CDR3 is 13 residues. Germline V gene lookup returns CDR1 SGHNT and CDR2 YYREEE (reference sequence). This clone has a single count. Original methodology: Reference gene primer amplification yielded estimated nucleated cell counts. Some clones are missing from TCRdb's copy, which holds only in-frame ones; the method was immunoSEQ multiplex PCR. The V and J calls and clone size come from that table; D and trimming were worked out from the DNA. The data hold over 200,000 clones, with around four fifths observed a single time.

Specimen: peripheral blood. The sequence was obtained from a woman aged 70 to 79 with active or convalescent COVID-19. This chain joins TRBV5-4 and TRBJ1-4; TRBD1 is a possible D gene (6 bases). The CDR3 reads CASSLNRAEKLFF. The CDR3 bases are TGTGCCAGCAGCTTGAACAGGGCTGAAAAACTGTTTTTT.